One TCR beta chain is described in this entry. Antigen unknown. The PCR was carried out with 60 Vbeta primers and 13 Jbeta primers. Generated by immunoSEQ multiplex PCR, the TCRdb table keeps only in-frame clones and is missing some. The sample has about 180,000 clones, 80% seen once. These data belong to a study of cytomegalovirus exposure and HLA in healthy donors. Regarding the study as a whole: Associated with HLA alleles at 0.05 false discovery rate in a later analysis were around 17,000 TCR beta sequences.

The V and J ends lost 0 bases and 0 bases respectively, with 9 bases between them. This CDR3 is 14 amino acids long. The germline V gene has CDR1 SQVTM and CDR2 ANQGSEA. The TCR was taken from a girl aged 10-17 years in good health and CMV-seropositive. The sample was PBMCs. The V gene is TRBV29-1, the J gene TRBJ2-7, with D perhaps matching TRBD2 (5 bases). The CDR3 region has the DNA TGCAGCGTTGAAGATAATCGGGGCTCCTACGAGCAGTACTTC. It encodes CSVEDNRGSYEQYF.